This record looks at one T cell receptor beta chain sequence and its context. Authors' processing steps: Reference gene primers were amplified, and this amplification served to estimate nucleated cell counts. The repertoire was sequenced with immunoSEQ multiplex PCR; TCRdb's copy has only in-frame clones and lacks some. That table furnishes V, J and clone size, whereas the DNA furnished D and trimming. The sample records 250,000 or so clones, around four fifths being singletons. This sample was included in a study of blood T cell repertoires in COVID-19. Study details: The origin of the acute and convalescent COVID-19 samples was the United States, Italy and Spain. T cells, B-cell-depleted T cells, or PBMCs supplied cDNA or gDNA.

In germline, CDR1 is SQVTM, CDR2 ANQGSEA. The CDR3 totals 14 residues. Trimming at V came to 7 bases and at J to 8 bases, leaving 10 bases not matched to a gene. Source material: peripheral blood. This TCR derives from a woman aged 60-70 years with active or convalescent COVID-19. The chain is built from TRBV29-1 and TRBJ2-1; TRBD2 agrees at 11 bases. Written as DNA, the CDR3 is TGCAGCGGGGGACTAGCGGCCCTTGGGGATGAGCAGTTCTTC. Protein: CSGGLAALGDEQFF.